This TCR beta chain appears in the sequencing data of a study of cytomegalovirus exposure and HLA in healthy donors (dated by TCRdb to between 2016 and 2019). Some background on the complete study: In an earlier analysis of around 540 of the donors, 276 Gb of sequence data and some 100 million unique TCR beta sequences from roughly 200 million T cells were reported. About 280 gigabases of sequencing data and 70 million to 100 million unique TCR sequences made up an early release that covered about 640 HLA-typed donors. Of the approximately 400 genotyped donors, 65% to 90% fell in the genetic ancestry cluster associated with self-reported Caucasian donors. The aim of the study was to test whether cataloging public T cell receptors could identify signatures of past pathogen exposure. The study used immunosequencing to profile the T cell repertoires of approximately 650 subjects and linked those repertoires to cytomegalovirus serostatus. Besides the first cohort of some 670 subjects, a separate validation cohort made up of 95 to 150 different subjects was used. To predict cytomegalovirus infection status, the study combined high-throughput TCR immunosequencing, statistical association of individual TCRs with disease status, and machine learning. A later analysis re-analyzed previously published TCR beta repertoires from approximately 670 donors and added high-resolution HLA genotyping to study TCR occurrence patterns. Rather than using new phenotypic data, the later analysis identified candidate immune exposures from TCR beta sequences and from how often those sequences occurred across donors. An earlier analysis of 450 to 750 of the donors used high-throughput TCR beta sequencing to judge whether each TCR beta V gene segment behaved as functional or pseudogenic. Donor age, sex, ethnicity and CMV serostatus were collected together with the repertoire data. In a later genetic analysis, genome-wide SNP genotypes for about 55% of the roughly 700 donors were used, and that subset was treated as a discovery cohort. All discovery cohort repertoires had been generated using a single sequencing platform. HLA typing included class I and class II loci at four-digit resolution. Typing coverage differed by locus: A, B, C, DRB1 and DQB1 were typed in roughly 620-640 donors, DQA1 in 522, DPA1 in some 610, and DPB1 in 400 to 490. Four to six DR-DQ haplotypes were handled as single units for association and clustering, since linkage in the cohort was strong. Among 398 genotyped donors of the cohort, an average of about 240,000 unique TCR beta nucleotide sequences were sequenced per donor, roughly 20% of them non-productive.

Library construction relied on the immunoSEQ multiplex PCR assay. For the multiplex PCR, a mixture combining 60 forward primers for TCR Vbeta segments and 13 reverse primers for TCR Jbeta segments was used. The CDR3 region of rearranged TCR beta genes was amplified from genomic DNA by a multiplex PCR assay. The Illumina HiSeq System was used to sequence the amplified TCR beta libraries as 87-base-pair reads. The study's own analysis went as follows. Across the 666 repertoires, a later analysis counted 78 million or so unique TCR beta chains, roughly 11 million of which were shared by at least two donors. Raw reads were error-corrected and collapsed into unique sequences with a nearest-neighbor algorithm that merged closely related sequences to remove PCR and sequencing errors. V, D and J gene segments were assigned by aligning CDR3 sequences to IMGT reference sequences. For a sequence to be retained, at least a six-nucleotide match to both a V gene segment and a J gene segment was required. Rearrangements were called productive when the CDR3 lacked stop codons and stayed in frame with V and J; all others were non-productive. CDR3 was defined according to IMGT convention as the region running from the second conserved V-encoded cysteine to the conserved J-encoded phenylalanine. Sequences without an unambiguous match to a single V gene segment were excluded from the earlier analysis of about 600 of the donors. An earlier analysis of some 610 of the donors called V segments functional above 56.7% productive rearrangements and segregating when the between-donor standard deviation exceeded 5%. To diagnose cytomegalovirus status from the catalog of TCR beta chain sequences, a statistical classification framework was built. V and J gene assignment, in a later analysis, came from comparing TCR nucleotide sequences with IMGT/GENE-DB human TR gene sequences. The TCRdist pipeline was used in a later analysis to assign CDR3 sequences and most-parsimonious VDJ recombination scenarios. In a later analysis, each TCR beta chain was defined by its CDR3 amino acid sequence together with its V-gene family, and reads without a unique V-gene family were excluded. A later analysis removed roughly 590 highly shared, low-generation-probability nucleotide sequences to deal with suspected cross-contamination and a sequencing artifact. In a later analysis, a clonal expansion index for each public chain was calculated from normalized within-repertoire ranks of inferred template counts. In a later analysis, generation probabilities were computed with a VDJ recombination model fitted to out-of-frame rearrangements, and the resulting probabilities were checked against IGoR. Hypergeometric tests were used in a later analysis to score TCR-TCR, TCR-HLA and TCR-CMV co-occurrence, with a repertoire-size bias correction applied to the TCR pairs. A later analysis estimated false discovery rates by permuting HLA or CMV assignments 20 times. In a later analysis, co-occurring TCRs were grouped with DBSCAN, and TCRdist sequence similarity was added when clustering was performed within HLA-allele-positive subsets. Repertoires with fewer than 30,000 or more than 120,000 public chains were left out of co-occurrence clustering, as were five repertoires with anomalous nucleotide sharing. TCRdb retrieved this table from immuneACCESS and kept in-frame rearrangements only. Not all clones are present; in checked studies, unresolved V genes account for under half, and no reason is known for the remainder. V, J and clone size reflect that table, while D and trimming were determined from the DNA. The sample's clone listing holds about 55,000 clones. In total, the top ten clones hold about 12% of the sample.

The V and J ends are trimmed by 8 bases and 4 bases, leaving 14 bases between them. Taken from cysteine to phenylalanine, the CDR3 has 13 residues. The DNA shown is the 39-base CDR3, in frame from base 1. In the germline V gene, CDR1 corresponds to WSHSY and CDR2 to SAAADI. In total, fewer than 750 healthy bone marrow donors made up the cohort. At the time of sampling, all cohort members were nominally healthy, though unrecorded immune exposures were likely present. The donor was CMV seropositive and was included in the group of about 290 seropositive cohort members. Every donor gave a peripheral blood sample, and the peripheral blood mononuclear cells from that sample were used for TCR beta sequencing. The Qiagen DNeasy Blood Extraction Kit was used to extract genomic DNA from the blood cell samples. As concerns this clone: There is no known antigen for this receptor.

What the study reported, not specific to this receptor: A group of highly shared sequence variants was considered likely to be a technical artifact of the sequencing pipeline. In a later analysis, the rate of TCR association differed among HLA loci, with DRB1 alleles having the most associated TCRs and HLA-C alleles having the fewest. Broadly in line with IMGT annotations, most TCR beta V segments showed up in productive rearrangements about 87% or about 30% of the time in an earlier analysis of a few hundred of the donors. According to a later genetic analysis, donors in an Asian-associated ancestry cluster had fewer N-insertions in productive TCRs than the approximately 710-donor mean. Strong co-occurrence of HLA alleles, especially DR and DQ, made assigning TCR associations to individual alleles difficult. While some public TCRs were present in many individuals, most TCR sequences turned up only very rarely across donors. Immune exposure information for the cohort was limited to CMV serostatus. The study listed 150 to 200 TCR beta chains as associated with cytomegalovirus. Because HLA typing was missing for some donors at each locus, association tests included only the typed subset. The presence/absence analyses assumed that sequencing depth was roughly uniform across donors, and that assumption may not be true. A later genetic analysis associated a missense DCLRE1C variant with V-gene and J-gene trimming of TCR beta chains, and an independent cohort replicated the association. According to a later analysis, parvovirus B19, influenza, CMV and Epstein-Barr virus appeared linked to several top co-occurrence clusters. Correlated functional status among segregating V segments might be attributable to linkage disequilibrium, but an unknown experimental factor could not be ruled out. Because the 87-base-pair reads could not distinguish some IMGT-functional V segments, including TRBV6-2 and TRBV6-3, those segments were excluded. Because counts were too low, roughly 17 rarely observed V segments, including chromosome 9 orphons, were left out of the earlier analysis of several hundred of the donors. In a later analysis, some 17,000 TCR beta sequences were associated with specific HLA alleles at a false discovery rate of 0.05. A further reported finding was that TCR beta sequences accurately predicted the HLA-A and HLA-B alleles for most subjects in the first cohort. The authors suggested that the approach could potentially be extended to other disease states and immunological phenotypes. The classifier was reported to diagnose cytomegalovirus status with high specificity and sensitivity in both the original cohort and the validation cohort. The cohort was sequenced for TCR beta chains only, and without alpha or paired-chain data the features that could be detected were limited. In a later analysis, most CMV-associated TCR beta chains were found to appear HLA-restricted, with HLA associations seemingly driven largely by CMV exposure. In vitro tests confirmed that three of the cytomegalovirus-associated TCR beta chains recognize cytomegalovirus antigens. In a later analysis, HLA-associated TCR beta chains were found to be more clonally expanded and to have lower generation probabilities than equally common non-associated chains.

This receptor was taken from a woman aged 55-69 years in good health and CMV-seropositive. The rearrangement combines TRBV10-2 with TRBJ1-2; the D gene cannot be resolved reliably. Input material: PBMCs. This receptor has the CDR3 CASFSGGIYGYTF. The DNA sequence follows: TGCGCCAGCTTCTCGGGAGGGATCTATGGCTACACCTTC.